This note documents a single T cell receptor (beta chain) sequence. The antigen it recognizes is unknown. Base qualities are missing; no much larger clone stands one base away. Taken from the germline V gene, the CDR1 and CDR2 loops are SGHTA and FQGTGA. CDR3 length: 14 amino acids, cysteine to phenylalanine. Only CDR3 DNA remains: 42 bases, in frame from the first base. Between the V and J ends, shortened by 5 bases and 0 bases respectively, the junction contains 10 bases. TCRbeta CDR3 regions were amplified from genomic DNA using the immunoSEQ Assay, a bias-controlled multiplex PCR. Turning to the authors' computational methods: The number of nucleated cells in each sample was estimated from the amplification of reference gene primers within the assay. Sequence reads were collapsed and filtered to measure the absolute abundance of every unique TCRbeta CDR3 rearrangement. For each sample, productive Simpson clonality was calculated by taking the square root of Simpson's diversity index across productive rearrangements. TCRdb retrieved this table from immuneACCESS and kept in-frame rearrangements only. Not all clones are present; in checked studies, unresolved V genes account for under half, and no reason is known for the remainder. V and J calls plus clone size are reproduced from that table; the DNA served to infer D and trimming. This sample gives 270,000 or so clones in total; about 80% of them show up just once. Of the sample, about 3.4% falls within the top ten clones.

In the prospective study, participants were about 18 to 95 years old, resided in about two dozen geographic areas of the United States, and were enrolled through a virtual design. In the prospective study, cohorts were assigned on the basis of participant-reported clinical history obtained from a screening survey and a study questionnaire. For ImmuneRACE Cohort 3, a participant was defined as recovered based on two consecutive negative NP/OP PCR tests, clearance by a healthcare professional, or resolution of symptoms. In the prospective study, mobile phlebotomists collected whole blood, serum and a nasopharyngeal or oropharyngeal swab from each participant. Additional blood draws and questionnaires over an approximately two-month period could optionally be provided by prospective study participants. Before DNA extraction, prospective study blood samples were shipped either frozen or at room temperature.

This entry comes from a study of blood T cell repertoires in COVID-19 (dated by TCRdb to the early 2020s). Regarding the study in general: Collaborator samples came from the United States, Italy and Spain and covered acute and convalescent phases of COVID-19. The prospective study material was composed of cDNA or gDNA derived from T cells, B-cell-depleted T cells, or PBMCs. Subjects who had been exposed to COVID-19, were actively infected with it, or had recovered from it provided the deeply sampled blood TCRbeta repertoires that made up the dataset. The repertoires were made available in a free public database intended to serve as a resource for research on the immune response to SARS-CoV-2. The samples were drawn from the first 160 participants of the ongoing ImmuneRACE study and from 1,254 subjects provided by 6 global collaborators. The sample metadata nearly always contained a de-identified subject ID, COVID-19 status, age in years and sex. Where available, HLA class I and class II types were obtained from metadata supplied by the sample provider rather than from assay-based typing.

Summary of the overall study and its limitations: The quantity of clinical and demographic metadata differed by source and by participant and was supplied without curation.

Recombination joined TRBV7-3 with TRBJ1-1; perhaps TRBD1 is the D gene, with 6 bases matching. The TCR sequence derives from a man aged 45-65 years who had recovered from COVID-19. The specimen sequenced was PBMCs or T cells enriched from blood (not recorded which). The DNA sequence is TGTGCCAGCAGCCAGGGGACCATGAACACTGAAGCTTTCTTT. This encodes CASSQGTMNTEAFF. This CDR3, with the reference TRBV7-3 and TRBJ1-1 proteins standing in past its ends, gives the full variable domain GAGVSQTPSNKVTEKGKYVELRCDPISGHTALYWYRQSLGQGPEFLIYFQGTGAADDSGLPNDRFFAVRPEGSVSTLKIQRTERGDSAVYLCASSQGTMNTEAFFGQGTRLTVV.